This record concerns one TCR beta chain sequence. The data stem from a study of shared clonotypes between healthy human individuals. TCRdb keeps only in-frame clones here, not all; method: immunoSEQ multiplex PCR. The sample lists 2,100,000 or so clones, almost 96% occurring once. V dropped 4 bases and J dropped 4; count of bases not matched to a gene: 10. This CDR3 comprises 15 residues. From germline, CDR1 is SGHDT and CDR2 YYEEEE. Source material: naive CD4+ T cells sorted from blood. Subset noted: CD45RA+ positively selected. The receptor was derived from a man younger than 35 in good health. The V gene is TRBV5-6, the J gene TRBJ2-5; TRBD2 agrees at 7 bases. CDR3 in amino acids: CASSRLQLARETQYF. The DNA for the CDR3 is TGTGCCAGCAGCCGCCTCCAACTAGCGCGAGAGACCCAGTACTTC.